The source of this T cell receptor (beta chain) is a study of PD-1 blockade in classical Hodgkin lymphoma. Sequencing was performed with immunoSEQ multiplex PCR; in TCRdb, only in-frame clones are kept and a portion is missing. The sample has about 16,000 clones, 55% to 70% seen once. Each patient experienced a relapse that followed autologous stem cell transplantation, and brentuximab vedotin exposure varied. Best response was recorded as complete response, partial response or progressive disease. For this clone: Its specificity is not known.

Trimming pared 2 bases from V and 0 bases from J, leaving 13 bases between. Looked up from germline, CDR1 is MGHDK and CDR2 is SYGVNS. The CDR3 extends over 17 amino acids. Study-level findings and limits: Underlying causes for the observed repertoire differences were not defined, possibly disease activity or prior therapy. At baseline, newly diagnosed patients reportedly showed less TCR diversity than healthy donors. Prior to therapy, complete responders displayed diversity much like that of newly diagnosed patients.

The sequence derives from a human donor with classical Hodgkin lymphoma. The chain has TRBV25-1 and TRBJ1-4, with D possibly matching TRBD1 (6 bases). The sequencing used peripheral blood mononuclear cells (PBMCs), collected at baseline. The CDR3 protein is CASSERRGIATNEKLFF. In DNA form, the CDR3 reads TGTGCCAGCAGTGAACGGAGGGGGATTGCAACTAATGAAAAACTGTTTTTT.